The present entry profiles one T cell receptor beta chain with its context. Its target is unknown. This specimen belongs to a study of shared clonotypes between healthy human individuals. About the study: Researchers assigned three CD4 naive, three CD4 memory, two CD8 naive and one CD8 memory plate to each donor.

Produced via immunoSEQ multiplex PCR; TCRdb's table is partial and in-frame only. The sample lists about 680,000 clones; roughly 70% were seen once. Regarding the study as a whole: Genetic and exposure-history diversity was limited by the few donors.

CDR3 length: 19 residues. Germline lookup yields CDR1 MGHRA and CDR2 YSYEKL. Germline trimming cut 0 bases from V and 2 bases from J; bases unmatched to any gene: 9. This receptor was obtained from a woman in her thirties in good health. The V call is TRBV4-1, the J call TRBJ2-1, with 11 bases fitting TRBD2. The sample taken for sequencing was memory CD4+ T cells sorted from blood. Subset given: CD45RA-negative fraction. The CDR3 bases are TGCGCCAGCAGCCAAGAATCTGGACTAGCGGGCTCAACCTACAATGAGCAGTTCTTC. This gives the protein CASSQESGLAGSTYNEQFF.